The text below deals with one T cell receptor beta chain. These data belong to a study of identical twins. One entry per CDR3 protein results from TCRdb running MiXCR on the 5' RACE reads. Of 250,000 or so distinct CDR3 sequences listed, about 7.3% are singletons. Germline V gene sequence: CDR1 DFQATT, CDR2 SNEGSKA (reference sequence). The CDR3 has 13 residues. Trimming removed 7 bases from V and 3 bases from J, with 13 bases in between. This sample was shared with a second study, whose subject was yellow fever vaccine responses in identical twins.

The chain combines TRBV20-1 with TRBJ2-1; D unresolved. The specimen was memory (CD45RO+) T cells sorted from blood. The origin of this receptor is a young woman in good health. Here the CDR3 reads CSVWRNHYNEQFF. DNA for the CDR3: TGCAGTGTGTGGAGAAACCACTACAATGAGCAGTTCTTC.